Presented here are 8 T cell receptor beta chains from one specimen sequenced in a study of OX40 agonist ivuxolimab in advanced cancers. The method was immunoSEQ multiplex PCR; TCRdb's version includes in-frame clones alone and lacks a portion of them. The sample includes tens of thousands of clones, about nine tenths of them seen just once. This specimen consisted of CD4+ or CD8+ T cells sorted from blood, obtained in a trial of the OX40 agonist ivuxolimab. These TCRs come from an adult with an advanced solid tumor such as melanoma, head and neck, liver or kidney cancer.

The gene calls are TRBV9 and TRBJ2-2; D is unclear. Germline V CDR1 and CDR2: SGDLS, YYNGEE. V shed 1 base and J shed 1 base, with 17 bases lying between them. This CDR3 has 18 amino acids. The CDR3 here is CASSVLGWGELNTGELFF. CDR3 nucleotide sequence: TGTGCCAGCAGCGTATTGGGCTGGGGTGAACTGAACACCGGGGAGCTGTTTTTT.

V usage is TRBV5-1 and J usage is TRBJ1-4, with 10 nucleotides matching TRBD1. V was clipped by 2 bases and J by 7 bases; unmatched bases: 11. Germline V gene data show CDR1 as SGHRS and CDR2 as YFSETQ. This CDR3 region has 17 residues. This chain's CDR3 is CASSFLGQGVAGEKLFF. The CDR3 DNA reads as TGCGCCAGCAGCTTCTTAGGACAGGGGGTTGCGGGTGAAAAACTGTTTTTT.

CDR3 sequence: CASSLSAGTYNEQFF. CDR3 coding DNA: TGTGCCAGCAGCTTAAGTGCGGGAACATACAATGAGCAGTTCTTC. This sequence joins TRBV7-3 and TRBJ2-1, with a possible D match to TRBD2 (6 bases). Between the trimmed V and J ends, which lost 1 base and 4 bases, there was a span of 11 bases. Germline V gives CDR1 SGHTA, CDR2 FQGTGA. The CDR3 totals 15 residues. Complete variable domain (other parts from reference TRBV7-3 and TRBJ2-1): GAGVSQTPSNKVTEKGKYVELRCDPISGHTALYWYRQSLGQGPEFLIYFQGTGAADDSGLPNDRFFAVRPEGSVSTLKIQRTERGDSAVYLCASSLSAGTYNEQFFGPGTRLTVL.

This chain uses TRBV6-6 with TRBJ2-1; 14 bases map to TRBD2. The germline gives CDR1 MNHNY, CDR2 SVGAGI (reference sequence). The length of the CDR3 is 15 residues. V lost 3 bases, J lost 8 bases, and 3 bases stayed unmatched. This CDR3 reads CASSYGTSGSHEQFF. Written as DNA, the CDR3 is TGTGCCAGCAGTTATGGGACTAGCGGGAGTCATGAGCAGTTCTTC.

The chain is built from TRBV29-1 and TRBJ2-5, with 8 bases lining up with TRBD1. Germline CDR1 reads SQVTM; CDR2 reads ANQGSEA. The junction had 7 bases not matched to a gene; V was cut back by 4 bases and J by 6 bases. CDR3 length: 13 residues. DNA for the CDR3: TGCAGCGTTGTCAACAGGGGGATGAAGACCCAGTACTTC. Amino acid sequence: CSVVNRGMKTQYF.

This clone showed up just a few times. Written as DNA, the CDR3 is TGTGCCAGCTCACCTGGAATGGGACTAGCTGGAAACACCATATATTTT. Its translation: CASSPGMGLAGNTIYF. This chain uses TRBV18 with TRBJ1-3, with TRBD1 as a possible D gene (5 bases). Trimming pared 3 bases from V and 2 bases from J, leaving 14 bases between. Germline V gene data show CDR1 as KGHSH and CDR2 as LQKENI. The CDR3 totals 16 residues.

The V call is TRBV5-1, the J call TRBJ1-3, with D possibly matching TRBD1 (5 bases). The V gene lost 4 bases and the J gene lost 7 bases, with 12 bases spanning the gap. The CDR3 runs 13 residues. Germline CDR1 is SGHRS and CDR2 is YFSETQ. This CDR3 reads CASSQGLGNTIYF. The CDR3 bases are TGCGCCAGCAGCCAGGGCTTGGGGAACACCATATATTTT.

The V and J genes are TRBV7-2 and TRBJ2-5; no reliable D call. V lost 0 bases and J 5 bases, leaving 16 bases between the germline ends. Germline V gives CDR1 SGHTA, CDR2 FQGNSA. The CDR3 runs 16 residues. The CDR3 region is CASSLAFFPAAETQYF. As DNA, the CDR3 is TGTGCCAGCAGCTTAGCCTTTTTCCCGGCCGCGGAGACCCAGTACTTC.